These 13 T cell receptor beta chains were sequenced from one sample in a study of cytomegalovirus exposure and HLA in healthy donors (TCRdb year 2017). Library preparation employed the immunoSEQ multiplex PCR assay. For the multiplex PCR, a mixture combining 60 forward primers for TCR Vbeta segments and 13 reverse primers for TCR Jbeta segments was used. Entries here come from immuneACCESS through TCRdb and include only in-frame sequences with V and J called. Some clones fail to appear in such tables; in the studies checked, an unresolved V gene covers under half of the shortfall, and the cause of the remainder is unknown. Counted in this sample were approximately 170,000 clones; just over 75% of them appeared once. Roughly 1.5% of the sample is taken by the ten largest. Sequencing was carried out using PBMCs. Every receptor here comes from a man aged 35-49 years in good health and CMV-seronegative.

V gene TRBV7-8 combines with J gene TRBJ1-6; the D gene is possibly TRBD1 (5 bases). The CDR3 has 16 amino acids. Germline V gene sequence: CDR1 SGHVS, CDR2 FQNEAQ. V was pared by 0 bases and J by 9 bases, with 15 bases between. In DNA, the CDR3 is TGTGCCAGCAGCTTAGCGGTCCAGGGATTAGGTTCACCCCTCCACTTT. This sequence encodes CASSLAVQGLGSPLHF.

V is TRBV6-1 and J is TRBJ1-5, with D tentatively TRBD1 (5 bases). The V and J ends lost 6 bases and 4 bases respectively, with 13 bases between them. The CDR3 length is 14 residues. Germline V gives CDR1 MNHNS, CDR2 SASEGT. The CDR3 nucleotides read TGTGCCAGCAGGGGGCCTTGGGGTAATCAGCCCCAGCATTTT. Encoded protein: CASRGPWGNQPQHF.

This chain uses TRBV7-3 with TRBJ2-1; 15 nucleotides match TRBD2. With V trimmed by 4 bases and J by 9 bases, 1 base remained unmatched. CDR1 SGHTA and CDR2 FQGTGA come from the germline V gene. The CDR3 covers 14 residues. As DNA, the CDR3 is TGTGCCAGCAGCTGGACTAGCGGGAGGGTTGAGCAGTTCTTC. This gives the protein CASSWTSGRVEQFF. Together with reference TRBV7-3 and TRBJ2-1, the CDR3 gives the full variable domain: GAGVSQTPSNKVTEKGKYVELRCDPISGHTALYWYRQSLGQGPEFLIYFQGTGAADDSGLPNDRFFAVRPEGSVSTLKIQRTERGDSAVYLCASSWTSGRVEQFFGPGTRLTVL.

The chain's CDR3 is CASSGLAGVGTDTQYF. The CDR3 DNA reads as TGTGCCAGTTCGGGACTAGCGGGAGTGGGCACAGATACGCAGTATTTT. The chain is built from TRBV19 and TRBJ2-3; 14 nucleotides line up with TRBD2. With V trimmed by 8 bases and J by 1 base, 5 bases remained unmatched. The CDR3 consists of 16 residues. The germline V gene has CDR1 LNHDA and CDR2 SQIVND (reference sequence).

The count of this clone is one. V usage is TRBV14 and J usage is TRBJ1-4, with 8 bases matching TRBD1. The CDR3 extends over 16 amino acids. V gave up 4 bases and J gave up 5 bases; unmatched junction bases: 9. The germline V gene has CDR1 SGHDN and CDR2 FVKESK. Here the CDR3 reads CASSRDRLDRNEKLFF. CDR3 bases: TGTGCCAGCAGCCGGGACAGGTTGGACCGAAATGAAAAACTGTTTTTT.

With regard to this clone: One end of the junction does not line up with germline, which may come from a read error. The J gene is TRBJ1-5, the V gene TRBV7-2, with D possibly matching TRBD1 (5 bases). The CDR3 consists of 15 residues. Per the germline V gene, CDR1 is SGHTA and CDR2 is FQGNSA. The CDR3 coding sequence is TGTGCCAGCACCTTAGGACAAGGTATCGGTCAGCCCCAGCATTTT. Residues: CASTLGQGIGQPQHF.

The rearrangement uses TRBV5-1 and TRBJ2-7, with a weak D call TRBD1 (5 bases). The CDR3 covers 13 residues. The germline gives CDR1 SGHRS, CDR2 YFSETQ. V shed 0 bases and J shed 5 bases, with 9 bases lying between them. CDR3 residues: CASSLARGHEQYF. The CDR3 bases are TGCGCCAGCAGCTTGGCTAGGGGCCACGAGCAGTACTTC.

The CDR3 sequence: CASSFTGTYEQYV. The CDR3 bases are TGTGCCAGCAGCTTCACAGGGACCTACGAGCAGTACGTC. The gene calls are TRBV5-5 and TRBJ2-7; D is possibly TRBD1 (6 bases). V lost 2 bases and J 2 bases, leaving 8 bases between the germline ends. CDR1 is SGHKS and CDR2 is YYEKEE in the germline V gene (reference sequence). The CDR3 is 13 amino acids.

This chain joins TRBV19 and TRBJ2-3, with a weak D call TRBD2 (6 bases). Germline V gene lookup returns CDR1 LNHDA and CDR2 SQIVND (reference sequence). CDR3 length: 17 amino acids. Trimming removed 3 bases at V and 1 base at J, with 17 bases between. The CDR3 DNA reads TGTGCCAGTAGTATTGGAGGGAGCCGGTCGGGCACAGATACGCAGTATTTT. Its translation: CASSIGGSRSGTDTQYF. Combining the CDR3 with reference TRBV19 and TRBJ2-3 gives the whole variable domain DGGITQSPKYLFRKEGQNVTLSCEQNLNHDAMYWYRQDPGQGLRLIYYSQIVNDFQKGDIAEGYSVSREKKESFPLTVTSAQKNPTAFYLCASSIGGSRSGTDTQYFGPGTRLTVL.

The rearrangement joins TRBV29-1 to TRBJ2-6; D is undetermined. CDR1 and CDR2 from the germline V gene are SQVTM and ANQGSEA. Trimming removed 6 bases at V and 0 bases at J, with 3 bases between. The CDR3 is made up of 12 amino acids. CDR3 nucleotide sequence: TGCAGCGTCCGCTCTGGGGCCAACGTCCTGACTTTC. This encodes CSVRSGANVLTF.

The chain carries TRBV10-1 and TRBJ2-1; 10 positions agree with TRBD2. The germline CDR1 and CDR2 sequences are WNHNN and SYGVQD (reference sequence). This CDR3 is built from 15 residues. The ends lost 5 bases at V and 1 base at J; junction bases unmatched: 2. CDR3 protein: CASSPSGSSYNEQFF. CDR3 sequence (DNA): TGCGCCAGCAGTCCTAGCGGGAGTTCCTACAATGAGCAGTTCTTC.

The chain couples TRBV5-4 to TRBJ2-5; 10 bases are a match to TRBD2. Germline loops: CDR1 SGHNT, CDR2 YYREEE (reference sequence). J lost 4 bases, V lost 3 bases, and 9 bases had no gene match. This CDR3 contains 16 residues. The CDR3 region is CASSWASGRTGETQYF. CDR3 in DNA: TGTGCCAGCAGCTGGGCTAGCGGGAGAACGGGAGAGACCCAGTACTTC.

The chain combines TRBV28 with TRBJ2-5, with 12 bases matching TRBD2. In germline, CDR1 is MDHEN, CDR2 SYDVKM. V shed 6 bases, J shed 1 base, and the junction held 6 bases outside the gene matches. CDR3 length: 16 residues. CDR3 sequence: CASRETSGRPQETQYF. CDR3 in DNA: TGTGCCAGCAGAGAGACTAGCGGGAGACCCCAAGAGACCCAGTACTTC.